This T cell receptor beta chain stems from a study of blood T cell repertoires in COVID-19. The CDR3 is 12 residues long. Per the germline V gene, CDR1 is MGHRA and CDR2 is YSYEKL. V gave up 1 base and J gave up 6 bases, with 6 bases separating them. Assay used: immunoSEQ multiplex PCR; TCRdb lists only in-frame clones, some missing. The table has about 200,000 clones, 70% to 80% seen once. Input material: peripheral blood. This sequence originates from a woman aged 40 to 50 with COVID-19, enrolled during active disease. The V call is TRBV4-1, the J call TRBJ1-1; TRBD1 might be the D (6 bases). The CDR3 loop reads CASSQAGAEAFF. CDR3 nucleotide sequence: TGCGCCAGCAGCCAAGCAGGGGCTGAAGCTTTCTTT.